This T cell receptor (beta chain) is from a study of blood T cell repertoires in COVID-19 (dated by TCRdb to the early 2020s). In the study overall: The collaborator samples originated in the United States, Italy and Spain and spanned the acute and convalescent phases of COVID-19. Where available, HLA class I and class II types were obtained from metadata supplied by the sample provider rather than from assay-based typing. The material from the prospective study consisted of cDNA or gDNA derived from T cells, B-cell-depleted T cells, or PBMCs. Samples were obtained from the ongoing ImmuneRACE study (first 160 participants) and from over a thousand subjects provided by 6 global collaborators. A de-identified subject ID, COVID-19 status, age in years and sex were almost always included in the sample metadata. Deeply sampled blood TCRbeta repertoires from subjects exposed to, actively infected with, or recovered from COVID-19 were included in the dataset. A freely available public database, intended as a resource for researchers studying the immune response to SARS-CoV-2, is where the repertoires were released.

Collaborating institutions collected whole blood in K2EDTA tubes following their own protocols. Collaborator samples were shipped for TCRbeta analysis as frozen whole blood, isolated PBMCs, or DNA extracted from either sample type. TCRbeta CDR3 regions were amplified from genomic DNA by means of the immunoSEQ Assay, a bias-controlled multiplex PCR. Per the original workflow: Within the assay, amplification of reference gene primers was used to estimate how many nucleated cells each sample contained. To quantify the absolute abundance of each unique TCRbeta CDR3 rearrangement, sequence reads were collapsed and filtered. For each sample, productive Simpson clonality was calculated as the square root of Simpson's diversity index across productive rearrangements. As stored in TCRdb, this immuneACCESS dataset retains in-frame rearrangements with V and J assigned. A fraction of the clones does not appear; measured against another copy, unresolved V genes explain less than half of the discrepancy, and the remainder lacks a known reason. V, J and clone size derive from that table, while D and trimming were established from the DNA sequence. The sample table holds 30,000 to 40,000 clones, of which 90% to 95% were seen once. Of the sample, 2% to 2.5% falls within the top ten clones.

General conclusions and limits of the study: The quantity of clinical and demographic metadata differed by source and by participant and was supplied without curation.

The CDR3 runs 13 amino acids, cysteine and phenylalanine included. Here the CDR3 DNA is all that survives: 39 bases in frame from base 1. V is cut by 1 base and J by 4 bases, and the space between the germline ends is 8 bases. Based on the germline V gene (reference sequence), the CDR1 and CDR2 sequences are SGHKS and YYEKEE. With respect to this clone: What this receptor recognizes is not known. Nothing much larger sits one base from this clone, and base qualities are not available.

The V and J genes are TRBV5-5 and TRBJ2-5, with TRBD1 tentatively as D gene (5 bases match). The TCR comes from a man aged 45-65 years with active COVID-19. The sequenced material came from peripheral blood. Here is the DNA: TGTGCCAGCAGCTTGAGCAGGGTAGAGACCCAGTACTTC. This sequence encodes CASSLSRVETQYF.